This T cell receptor (beta chain) is drawn from a study of beta chain features in type 1 diabetes. Findings of the study overall: Fewer junction insertions and more nucleotide deletions appeared in type 1 diabetes patients.

Points on this clone: Its antigen is currently unknown.

Sequencing targeted expressed TCRB transcripts, as all isolated RNA had been reverse transcribed. The assay was immunoSEQ multiplex PCR, and TCRdb's table has in-frame clones only and misses some. Of approximately 250,000 clones listed, roughly 15% were seen once; the top ten hold more than 0.02%. This CDR3 comprises 15 residues. Germline values: CDR1 SGHTS, CDR2 YDEGEE. The V gene end was trimmed by 1 base and the J gene end by 8 bases; junction bases not matched to a gene: 9. The chain is built from TRBV5-8 and TRBJ2-3; 8 bases agree with TRBD2. This clonotype was obtained from a woman in her thirties or forties in good health. Sequencing input: naive CD4+ T cells from blood. The CDR3 bases are TGTGCCAGCAGCTTGCTAAGCGGGGGTCCAGGTACGCAGTATTTT. Translating it yields CASSLLSGGPGTQYF.